This T cell receptor (beta chain) was observed in a study of T cell responses to AZD1222 COVID-19 vaccine. General study points: Most donors were white British and more were female, and clonal diversity was possibly underestimated. Seropositive at baseline were only a handful of AZD1222 recipients. Sampling that yielded the repertoires occurred only after the peak T cell response.

The germline V and J ends were trimmed by 1 base and 10 bases, with 11 bases remaining between them. The CDR3 consists of 13 residues. Combined were second doses at about 4 or about 12 weeks. Repertoires were generated with immunoSEQ multiplex PCR, while TCRdb's copy carries only in-frame clones and drops some. Of approximately 150,000 clones listed, about nine tenths are singletons. Concerning this clone itself: The antigen is undetermined.

The specimen was peripheral blood, collected 28 days after the second AZD1222 dose. The TCR comes from an adult who received the AZD1222 COVID-19 vaccine. This chain connects TRBV23-1 to TRBJ2-1; tentatively, D is TRBD1 (6 bases). TRBV23-1 is placed among ORFs of uncertain function. The CDR3 loop is CASSQWVGQEQFF. In DNA form, the CDR3 reads TGCGCCAGCAGTCAATGGGTGGGACAAGAGCAGTTCTTC.